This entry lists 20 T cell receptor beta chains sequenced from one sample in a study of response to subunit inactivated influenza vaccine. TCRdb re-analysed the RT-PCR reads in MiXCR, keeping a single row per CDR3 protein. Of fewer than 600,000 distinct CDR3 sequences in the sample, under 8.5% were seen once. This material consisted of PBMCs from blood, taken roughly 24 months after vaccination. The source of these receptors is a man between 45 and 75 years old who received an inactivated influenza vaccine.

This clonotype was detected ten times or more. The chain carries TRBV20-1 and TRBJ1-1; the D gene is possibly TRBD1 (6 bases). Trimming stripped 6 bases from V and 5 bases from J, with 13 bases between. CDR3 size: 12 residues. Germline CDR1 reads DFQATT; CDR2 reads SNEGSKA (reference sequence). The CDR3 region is CSASERGTEAFF. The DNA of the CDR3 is TGCAGTGCCAGCGAAAGGGGGACTGAAGCTTTCTTT.

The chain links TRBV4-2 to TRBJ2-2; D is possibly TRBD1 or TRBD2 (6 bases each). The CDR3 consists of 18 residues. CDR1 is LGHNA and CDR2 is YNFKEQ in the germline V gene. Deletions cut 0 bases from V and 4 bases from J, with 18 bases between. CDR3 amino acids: CASSQDSGGSLFTGELFF. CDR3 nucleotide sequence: TGTGCCAGCAGCCAAGATTCCGGGGGCTCTCTGTTCACCGGGGAGCTGTTTTTT.

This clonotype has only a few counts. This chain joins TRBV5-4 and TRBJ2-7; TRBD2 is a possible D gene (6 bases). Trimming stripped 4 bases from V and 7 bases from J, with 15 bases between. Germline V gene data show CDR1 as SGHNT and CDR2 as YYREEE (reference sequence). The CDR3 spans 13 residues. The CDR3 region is CASSRGGQGEQYF. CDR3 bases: TGTGCCAGCAGCCGCGGAGGGCAAGGGGAGCAGTACTTC.

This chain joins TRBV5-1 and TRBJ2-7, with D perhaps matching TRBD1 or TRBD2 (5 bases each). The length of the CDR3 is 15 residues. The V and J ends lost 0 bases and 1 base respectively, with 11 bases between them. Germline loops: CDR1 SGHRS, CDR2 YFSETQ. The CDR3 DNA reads TGCGCCAGCAGCTTGGGGGGGAGTGCATCCTACGAGCAGTACTTC. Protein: CASSLGGSASYEQYF. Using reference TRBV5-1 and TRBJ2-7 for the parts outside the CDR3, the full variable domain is KAGVTQTPRYLIKTRGQQVTLSCSPISGHRSVSWYQQTPGQGLQFLFEYFSETQRNKGNFPGRFSGRQFSNSRSEMNVSTLELGDSALYLCASSLGGSASYEQYFGPGTRLTVT.

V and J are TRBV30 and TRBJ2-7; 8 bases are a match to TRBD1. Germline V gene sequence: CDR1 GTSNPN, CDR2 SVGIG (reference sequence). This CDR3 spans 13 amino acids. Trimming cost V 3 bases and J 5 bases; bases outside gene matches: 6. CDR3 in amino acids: CAWSRDRGDEQYF. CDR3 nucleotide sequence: TGTGCCTGGAGCCGAGACAGGGGCGACGAGCAGTACTTC.

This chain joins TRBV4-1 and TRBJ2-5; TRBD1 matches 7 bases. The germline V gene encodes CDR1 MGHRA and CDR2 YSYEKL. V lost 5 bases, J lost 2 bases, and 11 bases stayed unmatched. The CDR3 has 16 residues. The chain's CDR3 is CASSGFNRGPQETQYF. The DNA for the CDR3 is TGCGCCAGCAGCGGTTTCAACAGGGGACCGCAAGAGACCCAGTACTTC.

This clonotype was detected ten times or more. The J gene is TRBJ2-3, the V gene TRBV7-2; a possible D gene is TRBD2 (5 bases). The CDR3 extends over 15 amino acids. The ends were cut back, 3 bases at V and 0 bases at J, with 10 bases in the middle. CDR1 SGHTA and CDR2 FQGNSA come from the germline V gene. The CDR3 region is CASSLRARSTDTQYF. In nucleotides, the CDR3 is TGTGCCAGCAGCTTGCGGGCCCGCAGCACAGATACGCAGTATTTT.

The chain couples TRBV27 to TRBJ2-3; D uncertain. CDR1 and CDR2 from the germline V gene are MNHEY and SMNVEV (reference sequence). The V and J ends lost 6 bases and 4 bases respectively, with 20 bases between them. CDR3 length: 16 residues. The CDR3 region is CASRRLGKEKADTQYF. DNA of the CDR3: TGTGCCAGCAGGAGACTTGGCAAGGAAAAGGCAGATACGCAGTATTTT.

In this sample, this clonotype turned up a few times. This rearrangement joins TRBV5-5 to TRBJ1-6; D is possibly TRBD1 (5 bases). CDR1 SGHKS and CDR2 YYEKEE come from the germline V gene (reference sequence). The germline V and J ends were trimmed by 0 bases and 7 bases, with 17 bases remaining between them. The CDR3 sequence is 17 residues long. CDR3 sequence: CASSLAGGGTGNSPLHF. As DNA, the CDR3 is TGTGCCAGCAGCTTGGCGGGCGGGGGAACGGGGAATTCACCCCTCCACTTT.

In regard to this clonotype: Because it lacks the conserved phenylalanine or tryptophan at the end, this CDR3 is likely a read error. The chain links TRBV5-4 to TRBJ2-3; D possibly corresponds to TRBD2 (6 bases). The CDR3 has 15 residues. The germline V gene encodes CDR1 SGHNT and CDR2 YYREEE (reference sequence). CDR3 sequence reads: CASSFLGSSTYTQYL. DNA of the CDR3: TGTGCCAGCAGCTTTCTCGGGAGTAGCACATATACGCAGTATTTA.

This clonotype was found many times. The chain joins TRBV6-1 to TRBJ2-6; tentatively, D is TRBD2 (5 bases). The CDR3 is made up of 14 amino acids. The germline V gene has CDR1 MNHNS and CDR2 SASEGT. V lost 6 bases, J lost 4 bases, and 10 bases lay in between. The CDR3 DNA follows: TGTGCCAGCAGCCCTAGCCCCGGGGCCAACGTCCTGACTTTC. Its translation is CASSPSPGANVLTF.

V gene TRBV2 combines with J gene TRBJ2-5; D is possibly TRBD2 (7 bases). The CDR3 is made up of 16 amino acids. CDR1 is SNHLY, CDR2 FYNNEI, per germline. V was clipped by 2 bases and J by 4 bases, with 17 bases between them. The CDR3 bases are TGTGCCAGCAGTGAACCCGCCCGGGGGGCGAGAGAGACCCAGTACTTC. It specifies CASSEPARGARETQYF.

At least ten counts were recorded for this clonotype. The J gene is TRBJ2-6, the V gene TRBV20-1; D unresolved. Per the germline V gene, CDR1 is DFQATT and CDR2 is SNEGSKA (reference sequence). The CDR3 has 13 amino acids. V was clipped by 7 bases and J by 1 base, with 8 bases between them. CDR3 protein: CSGKPSGANVLTF. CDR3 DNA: TGCAGTGGTAAACCTTCTGGGGCCAACGTCCTGACTTTC.

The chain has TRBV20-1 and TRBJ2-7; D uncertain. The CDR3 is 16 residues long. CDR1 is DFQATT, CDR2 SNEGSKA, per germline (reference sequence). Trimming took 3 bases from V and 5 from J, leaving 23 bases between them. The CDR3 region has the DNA TGCAGTGCTAGTCACCCGTTCGGTAGCCGGATCCACGAGCAGTACTTC. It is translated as CSASHPFGSRIHEQYF.

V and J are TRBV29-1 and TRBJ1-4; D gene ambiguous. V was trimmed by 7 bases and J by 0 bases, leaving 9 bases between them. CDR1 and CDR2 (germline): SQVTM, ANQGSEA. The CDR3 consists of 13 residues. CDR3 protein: CSARRATNEKLFF. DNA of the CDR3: TGCAGCGCCCGGCGGGCAACTAATGAAAAACTGTTTTTT. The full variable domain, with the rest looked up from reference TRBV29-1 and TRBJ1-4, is SAVISQKPSRDICQRGTSLTIQCQVDSQVTMMFWYRQQPGQSLTLIATANQGSEATYESGFVIDKFPISRPNLTFSTLTVSNMSPEDSSIYLCSARRATNEKLFFGSGTQLSVL.

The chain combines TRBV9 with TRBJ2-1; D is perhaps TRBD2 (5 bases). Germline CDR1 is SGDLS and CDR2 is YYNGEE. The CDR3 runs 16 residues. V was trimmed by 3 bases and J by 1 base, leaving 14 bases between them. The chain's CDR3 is CASSALGDGSYNEQFF. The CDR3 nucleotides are TGTGCCAGCAGCGCCCTCGGGGATGGGTCCTACAATGAGCAGTTCTTC.

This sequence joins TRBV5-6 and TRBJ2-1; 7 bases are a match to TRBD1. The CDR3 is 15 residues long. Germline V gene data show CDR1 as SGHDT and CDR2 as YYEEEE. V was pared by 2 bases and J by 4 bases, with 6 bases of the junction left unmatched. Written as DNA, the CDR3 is TGTGCCAGCAGCTTCCAGGGGGTACTGTACAATGAGCAGTTCTTC. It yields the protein CASSFQGVLYNEQFF.

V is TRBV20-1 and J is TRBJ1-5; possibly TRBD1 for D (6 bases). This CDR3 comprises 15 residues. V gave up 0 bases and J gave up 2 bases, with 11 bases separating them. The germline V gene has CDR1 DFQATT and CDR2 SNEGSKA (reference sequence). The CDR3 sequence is CSARERGSRNQPQHF. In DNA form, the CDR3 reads TGCAGTGCTAGAGAGAGGGGGAGCCGCAATCAGCCCCAGCATTTT.

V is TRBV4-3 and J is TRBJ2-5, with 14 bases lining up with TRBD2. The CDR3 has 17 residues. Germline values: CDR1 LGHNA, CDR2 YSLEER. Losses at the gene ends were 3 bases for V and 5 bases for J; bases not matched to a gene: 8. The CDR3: CASSHLTSGRGAETQYF. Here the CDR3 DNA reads TGCGCCAGCAGCCACCTGACTAGCGGGAGGGGTGCGGAGACCCAGTACTTC.

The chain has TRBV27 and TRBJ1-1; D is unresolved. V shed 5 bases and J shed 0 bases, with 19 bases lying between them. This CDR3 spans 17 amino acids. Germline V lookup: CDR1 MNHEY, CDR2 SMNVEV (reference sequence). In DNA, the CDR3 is TGTGCCAGCAGTACCTACGGGAAGGCTGCGGTGAACACTGAAGCTTTCTTT. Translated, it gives CASSTYGKAAVNTEAFF.